This TCR beta chain was captured in a study of breast tumors, draining lymph nodes, adjacent tissues. Germline V gene lookup returns CDR1 SGDLS and CDR2 YYNGEE. CDR3 size: 13 residues. V lost 3 bases to trimming and J lost 3 bases; unmatched junction nucleotides: 1. Study-wide points: Most tumor T cells seemingly derive from lymph node, then expand in tumor.

On this clonotype itself: What it recognizes is unknown.

TCRdb independently ran MiXCR on the multiplex PCR reads; one entry per CDR3 protein. Of under 70,000 distinct CDR3 sequences listed, approximately 45% are singletons. The rearrangement uses TRBV9 and TRBJ2-3; TRBD1 matches 7 bases. What was sequenced was breast tumor tissue. This TCR was recovered from a female donor with breast cancer. Some clones in this sample may be carry-over from other donors' samples. CDR3 residues: CASSGGQTDTQYF. The CDR3 DNA reads as TGTGCCAGCAGCGGGGGACAGACAGATACGCAGTATTTT.